The 5 T cell receptor beta chains listed next were all sequenced from one sample in a study of cytomegalovirus exposure and HLA in healthy donors. The PCR was carried out with 60 Vbeta primers and 13 Jbeta primers. Generated by immunoSEQ multiplex PCR, the TCRdb table keeps only in-frame clones and is missing some. The data contain some 180,000 clones, 8.5% to 10% of them singletons. The sequenced sample consisted of PBMCs. The receptor set was obtained from a woman aged 25 to 45 in good health and CMV-seropositive.

The V call is TRBV9, the J call TRBJ2-3; maybe TRBD1 (6 bases). Trimming took off 4 bases at V and 1 base at J, with 10 bases between the two ends. Per the germline V gene, CDR1 is SGDLS and CDR2 is YYNGEE. The CDR3 extends over 14 amino acids. The CDR3 reads CASSPGQRTDTQYF. In DNA, the CDR3 is TGTGCCAGCAGCCCGGGACAACGCACAGATACGCAGTATTTT. The full variable domain, with the rest looked up from reference TRBV9 and TRBJ2-3, is DSGVTQTPKHLITATGQRVTLRCSPRSGDLSVYWYQQSLDQGLQFLIQYYNGEERAKGNILERFSAQQFPDLHSELNLSSLELGDSALYFCASSPGQRTDTQYFGPGTRLTVL.

The chain joins TRBV9 to TRBJ1-2; perhaps TRBD1 as D (6 bases). The ends were cut back, 1 base at V and 5 bases at J, with 9 bases in the middle. The CDR3 has 13 residues. Germline CDR1 is SGDLS and CDR2 is YYNGEE. The CDR3 nucleotides are TGTGCCAGCAGCGTACCTGGACAGTATGGCTACACCTTC. Encoded protein: CASSVPGQYGYTF.

The rearrangement links TRBV7-9 to TRBJ2-7, with 8 bases matching TRBD2. The germline CDR1 and CDR2 sequences are SEHNR and FQNEAQ (reference sequence). V gave up 1 base and J gave up 2 bases; unmatched junction bases: 7. This CDR3 comprises 16 residues. As DNA, the CDR3 is TGTGCCAGCAGCTTAGGTACTAGCGGCAAGGCCTACGAGCAGTACTTC. It yields the protein CASSLGTSGKAYEQYF.

The chain recombines TRBV29-1 with TRBJ2-7, with TRBD2 matching over 7 bases. Germline lookup yields CDR1 SQVTM and CDR2 ANQGSEA. The V segment lost 7 bases and the J segment 1 base; nucleotides outside the gene matches: 7. This CDR3 spans 13 amino acids. CDR3 bases: TGCAGCGCCAGCGGGACGCCATCCTACGAGCAGTACTTC. As protein: CSASGTPSYEQYF.

The V and J genes are TRBV7-9 and TRBJ2-7, with TRBD2 matching over 7 bases. This CDR3 is built from 15 residues. V lost 4 bases and J lost 3; bases outside the gene matches: 9. CDR1 and CDR2 (germline): SEHNR, FQNEAQ (reference sequence). CDR3 region: CASSSRAGDGYEQYF. In DNA, the CDR3 is TGTGCCAGCAGCTCCCGGGCGGGAGACGGCTACGAGCAGTACTTC.